These 30 T cell receptor beta chains were sequenced from one sample in a study of vaccination and CD4 T cells after COVID-19. Researchers used the Oncomine TCR Beta short-read assay to sequence DNA from cultured CD4+ T cells. TCRdb re-called the PCR reads through MiXCR, storing one row per CDR3 protein. The sample consists of around 3,300 distinct CDR3 sequences, around 75% of them appearing once. No antigen is known for these receptors. Treatment here: approximately nine-day PBMC culture with coronavirus spike peptide pools or control peptides (ViraFEST assay). The sequenced sample consisted of CD4+ T cells from blood, cultured in vitro. The source is a human donor who had recovered from COVID-19.

This clonotype counts as medium-sized. V usage is TRBV6-1 and J usage is TRBJ2-7; 10 bases agree with TRBD1. From germline, CDR1 is MNHNS and CDR2 SASEGT. The CDR3 is 14 amino acids. V trimming: 7 bases; J trimming: 7 bases; junction bases outside the gene matches: 10. CDR3 nucleotide sequence: TGTGCCAGCATTGGTAGGACAGGGGGTCTGGAGCAGTACTTC. Protein sequence: CASIGRTGGLEQYF.

The chain combines TRBV6-1 with TRBJ1-2; 8 bases agree with TRBD1. J gave up 8 bases and V 10 bases, and 12 bases lay outside the gene matches. There are 13 residues in the CDR3. The germline V gene has CDR1 MNHNS and CDR2 SASEGT. DNA for the CDR3: TGTGCCACCCCCCCGGGGCAGGGGGCCGGCTACACCTTC. Translation gives CATPPGQGAGYTF.

The V call is TRBV6-2 or TRBV6-3, the J call TRBJ2-1; maybe TRBD1 (7 bases). Trimming stripped 0 bases from V and 6 bases from J, with 12 bases between. The germline V gene encodes CDR1 MNHEY and CDR2 SVGEGT. The CDR3 length is 15 residues. CDR3 sequence reads: CASSYSRQGGNEQFF. In nucleotides, the CDR3 is TGTGCCAGCAGTTACTCGAGACAGGGAGGCAATGAGCAGTTCTTC.

CDR3 region: CSANPTGMNTEAFF. The CDR3, as DNA: TGCAGTGCTAACCCGACAGGCATGAACACTGAAGCTTTCTTT. The rearrangement uses TRBV20-1 and TRBJ1-1; D may be TRBD1 (6 bases). Germline V gene lookup returns CDR1 DFQATT and CDR2 SNEGSKA (reference sequence). V lost 4 bases and J 0 bases, leaving 12 bases between the germline ends. This CDR3 is built from 14 residues.

This clonotype has a single count. The rearrangement joins TRBV20-1 to TRBJ1-2; TRBD1 aligns across 8 bases. Germline V gene data show CDR1 as DFQATT and CDR2 as SNEGSKA (reference sequence). J was trimmed by 1 base and V by 4 bases; bases with no gene match: 2. The CDR3 consists of 13 residues. In DNA form, the CDR3 reads TGCAGTGCTACCGGACAGGGTAACTATGGCTACACCTTC. It is translated as CSATGQGNYGYTF.

The gene calls are TRBV7-9 and TRBJ1-1, with 8 positions matching TRBD1. This CDR3 spans 15 amino acids. The V gene's germline CDR1 is SEHNR and CDR2 FQNEAQ (reference sequence). Trimming took 7 bases from V and 1 from J; bases not matched to a gene: 8. The DNA of the CDR3 is TGTGCCAGCAACTCGTACGACAGGGGGAACACTGAAGCTTTCTTT. Protein product: CASNSYDRGNTEAFF.

The chain combines TRBV6-1 with TRBJ2-1, with 14 bases lining up with TRBD2. The CDR3 loop spans 17 amino acids. V lost 6 bases to trimming and J lost 1 base; unmatched junction nucleotides: 5. CDR1 and CDR2 from the germline V gene are MNHNS and SASEGT. As DNA, the CDR3 is TGTGCCAGCAGAAGACTAGCGGGGGGGTTTTCCTACAATGAGCAGTTCTTC. Translation: CASRRLAGGFSYNEQFF.

This clonotype is medium-sized. This chain joins TRBV25-1 and TRBJ1-1; D gene ambiguous. This CDR3 region has 13 residues. Trimming removed 8 bases from V and 6 bases from J, with 16 bases in between. Germline values: CDR1 MGHDK, CDR2 SYGVNS. In nucleotides, the CDR3 is TGTGCCAGCCCAAAGGGAACGTCCTCTGAAGCTTTCTTT. The encoded protein is CASPKGTSSEAFF.

This sequence joins TRBV11-2 and TRBJ1-1; D uncertain. V was clipped by 5 bases and J by 1 base, with 11 bases between them. Germline values: CDR1 SGHAT, CDR2 FQNNGV. CDR3 size: 14 residues. CDR3 bases: TGTGCCAGCAGCCCCGGCACAGCGAACACTGAAGCTTTCTTT. It is translated as CASSPGTANTEAFF.

This rearrangement joins TRBV6-2 or TRBV6-3 to TRBJ1-3, with 10 bases lining up with TRBD1. Germline V lookup: CDR1 MNHEY, CDR2 SVGEGT. The CDR3 consists of 17 residues. The junction had 15 bases not matched to a gene; V was cut back by 6 bases and J by 7 bases. This chain's CDR3 is CASSPGTGAVFGNTIYF. CDR3 coding DNA: TGTGCCAGCAGCCCTGGGACAGGGGCAGTCTTCGGGAACACCATATATTTT.

The chain is built from TRBV20-1 and TRBJ1-2, with a weak D call TRBD1 (5 bases). Trimming removed 6 bases from V and 8 bases from J, with 13 bases in between. This CDR3 region has 11 residues. Germline-derived CDR1 and CDR2 are DFQATT and SNEGSKA (reference sequence). The CDR3 is CSASDRGGYTF. The CDR3 coding sequence is TGCAGTGCCTCGGATCGGGGCGGCTACACCTTC.

This clonotype was recorded only once. The chain is built from TRBV19 and TRBJ1-1; D uncertain. V was trimmed by 7 bases and J by 0 bases, leaving 12 bases between them. Germline loops: CDR1 LNHDA, CDR2 SQIVND (reference sequence). The CDR3 contains 14 residues. The CDR3 spells CASTLGRMNTEAFF. CDR3 nucleotide sequence: TGTGCCAGTACTTTGGGTCGGATGAACACTGAAGCTTTCTTT.

The chain uses TRBV7-2 and TRBJ1-2; TRBD1 might be the D (6 bases). Germline-derived CDR1 and CDR2 are SGHTA and FQGNSA. Trimming pared 6 bases from V and 8 bases from J, leaving 22 bases between. The length of the CDR3 is 15 residues. The CDR3 nucleotides are TGTGCCAGCAGTGGGAGGGGGACGGGCGTGTCGGGCTACACCTTC. It specifies CASSGRGTGVSGYTF.

This chain links TRBV20-1 with TRBJ2-3; 7 bases fit TRBD2. The CDR3 has 15 amino acids. V trimming: 3 bases; J trimming: 0 bases; junction bases outside the gene matches: 6. Germline V CDR1 and CDR2: DFQATT, SNEGSKA (reference sequence). The CDR3 is CSASSGTASTDTQYF. The CDR3 bases are TGCAGTGCTAGCAGCGGGACGGCTAGCACAGATACGCAGTATTTT.

V usage is TRBV19 and J usage is TRBJ1-5, with 9 bases that match TRBD1. This CDR3 has 13 amino acids. The J segment lost 7 bases and the V segment lost 10 bases, leaving 8 bases of the junction unmatched. Germline CDR1 and CDR2: LNHDA and SQIVND (reference sequence). The CDR3 coding sequence is TGTGCCACCTCCCGACAGGGGGGCCAGCCCCAGCATTTT. As protein: CATSRQGGQPQHF.

The chain employs TRBV2 and TRBJ1-5; 9 nucleotides align to TRBD1. J was trimmed by 6 bases and V by 4 bases; bases with no gene match: 7. Germline lookup yields CDR1 SNHLY and CDR2 FYNNEI. There are 15 residues in the CDR3. In nucleotides, the CDR3 is TGTGCCAGCAGTGCGGGACAGGGCAGGGGTCAGCCCCAGCATTTT. Its translation is CASSAGQGRGQPQHF. The full variable domain, its missing parts supplied by reference TRBV2 and TRBJ1-5, is EPEVTQTPSHQVTQMGQEVILRCVPISNHLYFYWYRQILGQKVEFLVSFYNNEISEKSEIFDDQFSVERPDGSNFTLKIRSTKLEDSAMYFCASSAGQGRGQPQHFGDGTRLSIL.

The CDR3 reads CASSQSQRGGRGEQFF. The CDR3 DNA reads TGTGCCAGCAGCCAGTCCCAGCGGGGGGGCCGCGGTGAGCAGTTCTTC. The genes are TRBV7-2 and TRBJ2-1, with 10 bases aligning to TRBD2. Germline V CDR1 and CDR2: SGHTA, FQGNSA. With V trimmed by 5 bases and J by 9 bases, 13 bases remained unmatched. This CDR3 has 16 amino acids.

In its sample, this clonotype was seen a few times. V usage is TRBV6-1 and J usage is TRBJ1-2; D is possibly TRBD1 (5 bases). The CDR3 has 13 amino acids. The germline V and J ends were trimmed by 4 bases and 5 bases, with 11 bases remaining between them. Germline loops: CDR1 MNHNS, CDR2 SASEGT. CDR3 sequence (DNA): TGTGCCAGCAGTGGCCCGGACACGTATGGCTACACCTTC. Amino acid sequence: CASSGPDTYGYTF.

By share, this clonotype ranks as large. The V call is TRBV20-1, the J call TRBJ2-3, with D unresolved. The germline V gene encodes CDR1 DFQATT and CDR2 SNEGSKA (reference sequence). This CDR3 has 11 amino acids. Trimming took off 0 bases at V and 14 bases at J, with 12 bases between the two ends. CDR3 sequence (DNA): TGCAGTGCTAGAGATGTGACGAACGGGTATTTT. Translation gives CSARDVTNGYF.

The CDR3 DNA follows: TGTGCCAGCAGTCAGGCGGGGAGGGCGGGGCTGAGCTCCTACAATGAGCAGTTCTTC. Translation gives CASSQAGRAGLSSYNEQFF. The V gene is TRBV5-4, the J gene TRBJ2-1; 7 nucleotides align to TRBD2. J gave up 0 bases and V 5 bases, and 17 bases lay outside the gene matches. Germline CDR1 and CDR2: SGHNT and YYREEE (reference sequence). The CDR3 contains 19 residues.

The V gene is TRBV18, the J gene TRBJ2-3; tentative D call: TRBD2 (6 bases). V was cut by 8 bases and J by 7 bases, with 28 bases left in between. CDR1 is KGHSH and CDR2 is LQKENI in the germline V gene. This CDR3 is 17 amino acids long. The CDR3 protein is CASSLTGAGTTQNTQYF. In nucleotides, the CDR3 is TGTGCCAGCAGCTTAACTGGTGCGGGAACTACACAGAATACGCAGTATTTT.

The genes are TRBV2 and TRBJ1-1; D ambiguous. The length of the CDR3 is 13 residues. Trimming pared 1 base from V and 11 bases from J, leaving 14 bases between. Germline CDR1 reads SNHLY; CDR2 reads FYNNEI. CDR3 DNA: TGTGCCAGCAGTGAAGACCCGGATACCTACGCTTTCTTT. Its protein is CASSEDPDTYAFF.

This sequence joins TRBV7-3 and TRBJ2-1; TRBD2 might be the D (5 bases). Germline CDR1 and CDR2: SGHTA and FQGTGA. The V end was cut by 5 bases, the J end by 3 bases, with 11 bases between. The CDR3 is 14 residues long. The CDR3 region has the DNA TGTGCCAGCAGCCGAGAGGGATTCTACAATGAGCAGTTCTTC. Translation: CASSREGFYNEQFF.

This rearrangement joins TRBV6-2 or TRBV6-3 to TRBJ1-2; D uncertain. The CDR3 is made up of 13 amino acids. The V and J ends lost 6 bases and 2 bases respectively, with 10 bases between them. CDR1 and CDR2 (germline): MNHEY, SVGEGT. The CDR3 reads CASSRAGNYGYTF. CDR3 nucleotide sequence: TGTGCCAGCAGCCGGGCGGGGAACTATGGCTACACCTTC.

The chain carries TRBV6-2 or TRBV6-3 and TRBJ1-2; TRBD1 agrees at 8 bases. Germline CDR1 and CDR2: MNHEY and SVGEGT. The V gene end was trimmed by 7 bases and the J gene end by 0 bases; junction bases not matched to a gene: 7. This CDR3 spans 15 amino acids. The CDR3 bases are TGTGCCAGCATGGGTACAGGGGGGACTAACTATGGCTACACCTTC. This sequence encodes CASMGTGGTNYGYTF.

The CDR3 region has the DNA TGCAGTGCTAGTCGGGGGAGTAGCACAGATACGCAGTATTTT. Translating gives CSASRGSSTDTQYF. The chain joins TRBV20-1 to TRBJ2-3; D possibly corresponds to TRBD2 (6 bases). There are 14 residues in the CDR3. The germline V and J ends were trimmed by 3 bases and 0 bases, with 10 bases remaining between them. The germline V gene has CDR1 DFQATT and CDR2 SNEGSKA (reference sequence).

This clonotype appeared a few times. The V gene is TRBV20-1, the J gene TRBJ2-3, with D tentatively TRBD2 (5 bases). With 2 bases removed from V and 3 bases from J, the gap between germline ends came to 18 bases. Germline loops: CDR1 DFQATT, CDR2 SNEGSKA (reference sequence). The CDR3 is made up of 16 amino acids. The CDR3 spells CSARRVGLARTDTQYF. The CDR3 coding sequence is TGCAGTGCTAGACGGGTTGGGTTAGCGAGGACAGATACGCAGTATTTT.

The V gene is TRBV20-1, the J gene TRBJ2-7, with D unclear. In germline, CDR1 is DFQATT, CDR2 SNEGSKA (reference sequence). The ends were cut back, 3 bases at V and 1 base at J, with 16 bases in the middle. The CDR3 extends over 15 amino acids. The CDR3 DNA is TGCAGTGCTAGGCCTACTGGCCGACCGTCCTACGAGCAGTACTTC. Protein sequence: CSARPTGRPSYEQYF.

The chain is built from TRBV2 and TRBJ1-2, with TRBD1 matching 9 bases. With V trimmed by 5 bases and J by 1 base, 5 bases remained unmatched. This CDR3 region has 15 residues. Per the germline V gene, CDR1 is SNHLY and CDR2 is FYNNEI. The CDR3: CASSPGTGRNYGYTF. As DNA, the CDR3 is TGTGCCAGCAGTCCCGGGACAGGGCGTAACTATGGCTACACCTTC.

The CDR3 DNA reads TGTGCCTGCCAGGGGGCGAGCTATGGCTACACCTTC. It codes for CACQGASYGYTF. The chain combines TRBV30 with TRBJ1-2; TRBD1 agrees at 8 bases. The CDR3 loop spans 12 amino acids. Per the germline V gene, CDR1 is GTSNPN and CDR2 is SVGIG (reference sequence). V shed 6 bases and J 4 bases; nucleotides not matched to a gene: 4.